Shown below are 2 T cell receptor beta chains from a single sample sequenced in a study of T-cell reconstitution after alpha-beta-depleted transplantation in children. Preparing the TCRbeta library involved the use of unique molecular identifiers. One entry per CDR3 protein, called by TCRdb with MiXCR from the PCR reads. The top ten clones hold approximately 3% of a sample with approximately 510,000 distinct CDR3 sequences, about a sixth of them seen once. The material sequenced was PBMCs from the stem cell graft donor, taken from the stem cell graft. All receptors derive from a human donor who donated a stem cell graft to a child with acute lymphoblastic leukemia.

This chain joins TRBV12-3 or TRBV12-4 and TRBJ2-5; TRBD2 matches 8 bases. The CDR3 has 14 residues. The V gene end was trimmed by 7 bases and the J gene end by 7 bases; junction bases not matched to a gene: 11. CDR3 in amino acids: CASTLQRGRSTQYF. The CDR3 DNA sequence: TGTGCCAGCACCCTCCAGCGCGGGAGGTCGACCCAGTACTTC.

V is TRBV9 and J is TRBJ2-2; D gene unclear. Germline assignment: CDR1 SGDLS and CDR2 YYNGEE. Trimming pared 3 bases from V and 6 bases from J, leaving 18 bases between. The CDR3 covers 16 residues. DNA of the CDR3: TGTGCCAGCAGCGGCGACGCGATCCCTGGCCCCGGGGAGCTGTTTTTT. Its translation: CASSGDAIPGPGELFF.